Below, one T cell receptor (beta chain) is given with its context. The sample is drawn from a study of blood T cell repertoires in COVID-19. Background on the study: Sources were T cells, B-cell-depleted T cells, or PBMCs; the material itself was cDNA or gDNA.

Profiled with immunoSEQ multiplex PCR; TCRdb holds only in-frame clones, not every one. The top ten clones hold 1.3% of a sample with about 380,000 clones, approximately 87% of them seen once. Which cohort a participant joined came from the clinical history participants gave. The study counted Cohort 3 donors as recovered given two negative PCRs, clearance, or symptom resolution. The CDR3 runs 16 residues. From germline, CDR1 is MNHEY and CDR2 SMNVEV (reference sequence). V lost 2 bases and J lost 2, with 13 bases in between. Sequencing was carried out using PBMCs or T cells enriched from blood (not recorded which). The TCR originated in a man aged 25 to 45 who had recovered from COVID-19. The V call is TRBV27, the J call TRBJ2-1; a possible D gene is TRBD2 (7 bases). Here the CDR3 reads CASSLGGGGTYNEQFF. In DNA, the CDR3 is TGTGCCAGCAGTTTAGGGGGCGGGGGTACCTACAATGAGCAGTTCTTC.